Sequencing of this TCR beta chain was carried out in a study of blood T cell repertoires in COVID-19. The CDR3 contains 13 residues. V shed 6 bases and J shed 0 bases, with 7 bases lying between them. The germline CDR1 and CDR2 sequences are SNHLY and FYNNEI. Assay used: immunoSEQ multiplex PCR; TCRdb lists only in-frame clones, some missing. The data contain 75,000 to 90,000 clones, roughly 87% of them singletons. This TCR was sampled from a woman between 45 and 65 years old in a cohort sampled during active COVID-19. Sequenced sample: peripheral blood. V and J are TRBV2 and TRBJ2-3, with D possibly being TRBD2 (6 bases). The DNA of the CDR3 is TGTGCCAGCAGGCGGGACAGCACAGATACGCAGTATTTT. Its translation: CASRRDSTDTQYF. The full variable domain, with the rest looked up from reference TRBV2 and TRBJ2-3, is EPEVTQTPSHQVTQMGQEVILRCVPISNHLYFYWYRQILGQKVEFLVSFYNNEISEKSEIFDDQFSVERPDGSNFTLKIRSTKLEDSAMYFCASRRDSTDTQYFGPGTRLTVL.